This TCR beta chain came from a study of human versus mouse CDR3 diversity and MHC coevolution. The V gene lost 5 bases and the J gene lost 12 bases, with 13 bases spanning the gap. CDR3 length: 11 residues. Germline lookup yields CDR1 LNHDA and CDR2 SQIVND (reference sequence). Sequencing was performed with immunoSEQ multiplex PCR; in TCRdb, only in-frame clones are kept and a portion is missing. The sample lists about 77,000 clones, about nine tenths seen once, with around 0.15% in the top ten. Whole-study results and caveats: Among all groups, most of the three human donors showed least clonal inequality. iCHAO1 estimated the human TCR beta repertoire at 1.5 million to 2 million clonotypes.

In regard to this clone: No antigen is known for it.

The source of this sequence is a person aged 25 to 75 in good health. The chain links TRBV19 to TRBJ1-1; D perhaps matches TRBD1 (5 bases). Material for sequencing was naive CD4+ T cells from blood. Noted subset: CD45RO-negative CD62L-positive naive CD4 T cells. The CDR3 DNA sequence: TGTGCCAGTAGTGTATCAGGGTCGCCTTTCTTT. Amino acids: CASSVSGSPFF.